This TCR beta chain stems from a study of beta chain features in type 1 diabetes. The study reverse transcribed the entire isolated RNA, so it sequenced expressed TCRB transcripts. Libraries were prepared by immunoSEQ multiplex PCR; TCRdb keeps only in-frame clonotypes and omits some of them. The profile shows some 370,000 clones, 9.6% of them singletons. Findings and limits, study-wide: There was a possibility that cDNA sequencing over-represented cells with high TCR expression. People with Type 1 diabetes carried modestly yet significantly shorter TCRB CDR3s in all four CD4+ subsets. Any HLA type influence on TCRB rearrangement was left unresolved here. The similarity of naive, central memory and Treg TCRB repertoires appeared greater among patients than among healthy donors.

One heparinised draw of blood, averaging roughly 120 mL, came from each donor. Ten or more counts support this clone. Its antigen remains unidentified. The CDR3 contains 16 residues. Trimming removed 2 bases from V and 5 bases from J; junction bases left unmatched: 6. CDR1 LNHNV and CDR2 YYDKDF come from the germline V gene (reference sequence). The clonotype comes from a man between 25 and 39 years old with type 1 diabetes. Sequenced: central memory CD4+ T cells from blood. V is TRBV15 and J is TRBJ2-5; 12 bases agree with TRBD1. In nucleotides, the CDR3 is TGTGCCACCAGCAGACCGGGACAGGGGGCTGGCGAGACCCAGTACTTC. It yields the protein CATSRPGQGAGETQYF.